The T cell receptor (beta chain) under discussion was sequenced for a study of T cell responses to AZD1222 COVID-19 vaccine. Broader study findings: The study identified only five or six AZD1222 recipients as seropositive at baseline. Repertoire sampling happened only post peak T cell response. Breadth and depth of Spike-specific TCRs rose after two AZD1222 doses.

The protocol was immunoSEQ multiplex PCR, while the TCRdb copy is restricted to in-frame clones and leaves out a portion. This sample has approximately 110,000 clones, with approximately 89% found just once. Notes on this clone: The antigen remains undetermined.

With 1 base removed from V and 2 bases from J, the gap between germline ends came to 15 bases. The CDR3 loop spans 17 amino acids. The germline gives CDR1 LNHNV, CDR2 YYDKDF (reference sequence). The V call is TRBV15, the J call TRBJ2-4; either TRBD1 or TRBD2 may supply D (5 bases each). Here the sequenced sample was peripheral blood, taken on day 0 of AZD1222 vaccination. The receptor's source is an adult in good health. The CDR3 loop reads CATSRVSGTSSKNIQYF. As DNA, the CDR3 is TGTGCCACCAGCAGAGTTTCAGGGACCTCTTCCAAAAACATTCAGTACTTC.